This T cell receptor beta chain was observed in a study of blood T cell repertoires in COVID-19. Sequencing used immunoSEQ multiplex PCR; TCRdb keeps in-frame clones, though not all of them. This sample has 150,000 to 200,000 clones, with just under 90% found just once. Seattle patient enrollment occurred during active infection, with longitudinal follow-up thereafter. The germline V gene encodes CDR1 SGHRS and CDR2 YFSETQ. After removal of 3 bases from V and 7 bases from J, the junction contained 3 bases not matched to a gene. The CDR3 sequence is 14 residues long. The sequence came from a woman aged 70-85 years with COVID-19, enrolled during active disease. The chain has TRBV5-1 and TRBJ2-1; 11 bases align to TRBD2. The specimen sequenced was peripheral blood. The CDR3 region has the DNA TGCGCCAGCAGCTGGGGACTAGCGGAGAATGAGCAGTTCTTC. It translates to CASSWGLAENEQFF.